These 16 T cell receptor beta chains were all obtained from the same sample, sequenced in a study of shared clonotypes between healthy human individuals. It was CD45RO-negative cells, positively selected for CCR7, that made up naive CD8 cells, with terminally differentiated effector memory CD45RA+ cells excluded. The table came from immunoSEQ multiplex PCR; TCRdb's copy has only in-frame clones and leaves some out. The sample contains about 2.2 million clones, under 95% of which appear only once. Sequencing was performed on naive CD8+ T cells from PBMCs. The receptors come from a man between 18 and 29 years old in good health. Some clones in this sample may be carry-over from other donors' samples.

The rearrangement links TRBV19 to TRBJ2-7; 7 bases are a match to TRBD1. Per germline, CDR1 LNHDA and CDR2 SQIVND (reference sequence). Unmatched junction bases numbered 0, after V lost 4 bases and J lost 0 bases. This CDR3 has 13 residues. CDR3 sequence: CASSTGGSYEQYF. As DNA, the CDR3 is TGTGCCAGTAGTACAGGGGGCTCCTACGAGCAGTACTTC. Full variable domain (missing parts from reference TRBV19 and TRBJ2-7): DGGITQSPKYLFRKEGQNVTLSCEQNLNHDAMYWYRQDPGQGLRLIYYSQIVNDFQKGDIAEGYSVSREKKESFPLTVTSAQKNPTAFYLCASSTGGSYEQYFGPGTRLTVT.

The V call is TRBV7-8, the J call TRBJ1-1; tentative D call: TRBD1 (6 bases). CDR3 length: 15 residues. Between the trimmed V and J ends, which lost 4 bases and 4 bases, there was a span of 16 bases. The V gene's germline CDR1 is SGHVS and CDR2 FQNEAQ. The CDR3 sequence: CASSYPGVRTTEAFF. The CDR3 DNA sequence: TGTGCCAGCAGCTACCCAGGGGTCCGGACCACTGAAGCTTTCTTT.

The V call is TRBV27, the J call TRBJ2-7, with TRBD1 identical over 11 bases. V was clipped by 4 bases and J by 0 bases; unmatched bases: 5. The V gene's germline CDR1 is MNHEY and CDR2 SMNVEV (reference sequence). The CDR3 runs 16 residues. In DNA form, the CDR3 reads TGTGCCAGCAGTTCACTTGGGACAGGGGGCTCCTACGAGCAGTACTTC. This gives the protein CASSSLGTGGSYEQYF.

The chain recombines TRBV7-8 with TRBJ1-2, with D perhaps matching TRBD1 (6 bases). The CDR3 consists of 14 residues. Trimming shortened V by 0 bases and J by 8 bases, and 13 bases separated the two germline ends. Germline V CDR1 and CDR2: SGHVS, FQNEAQ. The CDR3 bases are TGTGCCAGCAGCTTAGCGTACCTCAGGGGAGGCTACACCTTC. It specifies CASSLAYLRGGYTF.

The CDR3 is CASSGTTLGHTEAFF. Written as DNA, the CDR3 is TGTGCCAGTAGTGGTACTACCCTGGGGCACACTGAAGCTTTCTTT. The chain carries TRBV19 and TRBJ1-1, with TRBD1 as a possible D gene (5 bases). In germline, CDR1 is LNHDA, CDR2 SQIVND (reference sequence). Trimming cost V 5 bases and J 3 bases, with 16 bases left between them. The CDR3 has 15 residues.

The V call is TRBV4-1, the J call TRBJ2-7, with D hard to call. This CDR3 contains 14 residues. In germline, CDR1 is MGHRA, CDR2 YSYEKL. The V and J ends lost 0 bases and 7 bases respectively, with 13 bases between them. The CDR3 DNA follows: TGCGCCAGCAGCCAAGAGGCCTCCTTTGGGGAGCAGTACTTC. It yields the protein CASSQEASFGEQYF.

This sequence joins TRBV27 and TRBJ2-1, with TRBD2 matching over 8 bases. Germline lookup yields CDR1 MNHEY and CDR2 SMNVEV (reference sequence). J gave up 4 bases and V 3 bases, and 11 bases lay outside the gene matches. This CDR3 region has 17 residues. CDR3 nucleotides: TGTGCCAGCAGTTTCGCGGGAGGCCTGCCTTCGTACAATGAGCAGTTCTTC. Translation gives CASSFAGGLPSYNEQFF.

The V gene is TRBV18, the J gene TRBJ1-1; D is unresolved. The ends were cut back, 4 bases at V and 6 bases at J, with 9 bases in the middle. The germline V gene encodes CDR1 KGHSH and CDR2 LQKENI. This CDR3 has 12 residues. The CDR3 spells CASSRPWAEAFF. In DNA form, the CDR3 reads TGTGCCAGCTCACGGCCATGGGCTGAAGCTTTCTTT.

The chain carries TRBV9 and TRBJ2-1; D remains unclear. V was clipped by 2 bases and J by 10 bases, with 19 bases between them. Per germline, CDR1 SGDLS and CDR2 YYNGEE. CDR3 size: 15 residues. In DNA form, the CDR3 reads TGTGCCAGCAGCGTTTCTTCGGCGCGAGGTATCGAGCAGTTCTTC. It codes for CASSVSSARGIEQFF.

The J gene is TRBJ1-5, the V gene TRBV4-2, with a possible D match to TRBD1 (6 bases). The CDR3 has 18 amino acids. Germline values: CDR1 LGHNA, CDR2 YNFKEQ. The V end was cut by 0 bases, the J end by 2 bases, with 17 bases between. Written as DNA, the CDR3 is TGTGCCAGCAGCCAAGAACTTGCCGAAGCAGGGGGCAATCAGCCCCAGCATTTT. Translating it yields CASSQELAEAGGNQPQHF.

The V and J genes are TRBV27 and TRBJ2-7; the D call may be TRBD1 or TRBD2 (5 bases each). V lost 1 base to trimming and J lost 6 bases, with 13 bases between them. The CDR3 extends over 14 amino acids. Germline loops: CDR1 MNHEY, CDR2 SMNVEV (reference sequence). In DNA, the CDR3 is TGTGCCAGCAGTTTATTACCCCGAGGGGTCGAGCAGTACTTC. This encodes CASSLLPRGVEQYF.

The chain has TRBV7-9 and TRBJ2-7; no definite D call. Trimming left V 2 bases short and J 0 bases short, with 8 bases between. Germline lookup yields CDR1 SEHNR and CDR2 FQNEAQ (reference sequence). The CDR3 spans 14 residues. The CDR3 here is CASSLTASSYEQYF. The CDR3 nucleotides read TGTGCCAGCAGCTTAACGGCGAGCTCCTACGAGCAGTACTTC.

This clone occurred once. The chain carries TRBV2 and TRBJ2-1; 9 bases line up with TRBD2. From germline, CDR1 is SNHLY and CDR2 FYNNEI. The CDR3 extends over 15 amino acids. V shed 3 bases, J shed 6 bases, and the junction held 6 bases outside the gene matches. CDR3 sequence (DNA): TGTGCCAGCAGTGATACGCTAGCGGGACTCAATGAGCAGTTCTTC. Translated, it gives CASSDTLAGLNEQFF.

V is TRBV7-9 and J is TRBJ1-2; D is unclear. The CDR3 spans 13 residues. CDR1 and CDR2 (germline): SEHNR, FQNEAQ (reference sequence). Deletions cut 6 bases from V and 3 bases from J, with 11 bases between. CDR3 coding DNA: TGTGCCAGCAGACAAGGGATTGACTATGGCTACACCTTC. This translates into CASRQGIDYGYTF. The variable domain in full, completed from reference TRBV7-9 and TRBJ1-2, reads DTGVSQNPRHKITKRGQNVTFRCDPISEHNRLYWYRQTLGQGPEFLTYFQNEAQLEKSRLLSDRFSAERPKGSFSTLEIQRTEQGDSAMYLCASRQGIDYGYTFGSGTRLTVV.

The J gene is TRBJ2-1, the V gene TRBV28; D perhaps matches TRBD2 (6 bases). CDR3 length equals 16 residues. Trimming stripped 6 bases from V and 2 bases from J, with 17 bases between. Germline assignment: CDR1 MDHEN and CDR2 SYDVKM. CDR3 protein: CASSQRGTDTYNEQFF. The CDR3 nucleotides read TGTGCCAGCAGCCAACGGGGGACCGATACCTACAATGAGCAGTTCTTC.

The genes are TRBV2 and TRBJ2-7, with TRBD2 matching 11 bases. CDR1 and CDR2 from the germline V gene are SNHLY and FYNNEI. The CDR3 runs 19 residues. With 6 bases clipped from V and 3 bases from J, the junction kept 19 bases outside the gene matches. The CDR3 protein is CASRGIPGTSGIQDYEQYF. CDR3 coding DNA: TGTGCCAGCAGGGGGATCCCCGGGACTAGCGGAATCCAAGACTACGAGCAGTACTTC.